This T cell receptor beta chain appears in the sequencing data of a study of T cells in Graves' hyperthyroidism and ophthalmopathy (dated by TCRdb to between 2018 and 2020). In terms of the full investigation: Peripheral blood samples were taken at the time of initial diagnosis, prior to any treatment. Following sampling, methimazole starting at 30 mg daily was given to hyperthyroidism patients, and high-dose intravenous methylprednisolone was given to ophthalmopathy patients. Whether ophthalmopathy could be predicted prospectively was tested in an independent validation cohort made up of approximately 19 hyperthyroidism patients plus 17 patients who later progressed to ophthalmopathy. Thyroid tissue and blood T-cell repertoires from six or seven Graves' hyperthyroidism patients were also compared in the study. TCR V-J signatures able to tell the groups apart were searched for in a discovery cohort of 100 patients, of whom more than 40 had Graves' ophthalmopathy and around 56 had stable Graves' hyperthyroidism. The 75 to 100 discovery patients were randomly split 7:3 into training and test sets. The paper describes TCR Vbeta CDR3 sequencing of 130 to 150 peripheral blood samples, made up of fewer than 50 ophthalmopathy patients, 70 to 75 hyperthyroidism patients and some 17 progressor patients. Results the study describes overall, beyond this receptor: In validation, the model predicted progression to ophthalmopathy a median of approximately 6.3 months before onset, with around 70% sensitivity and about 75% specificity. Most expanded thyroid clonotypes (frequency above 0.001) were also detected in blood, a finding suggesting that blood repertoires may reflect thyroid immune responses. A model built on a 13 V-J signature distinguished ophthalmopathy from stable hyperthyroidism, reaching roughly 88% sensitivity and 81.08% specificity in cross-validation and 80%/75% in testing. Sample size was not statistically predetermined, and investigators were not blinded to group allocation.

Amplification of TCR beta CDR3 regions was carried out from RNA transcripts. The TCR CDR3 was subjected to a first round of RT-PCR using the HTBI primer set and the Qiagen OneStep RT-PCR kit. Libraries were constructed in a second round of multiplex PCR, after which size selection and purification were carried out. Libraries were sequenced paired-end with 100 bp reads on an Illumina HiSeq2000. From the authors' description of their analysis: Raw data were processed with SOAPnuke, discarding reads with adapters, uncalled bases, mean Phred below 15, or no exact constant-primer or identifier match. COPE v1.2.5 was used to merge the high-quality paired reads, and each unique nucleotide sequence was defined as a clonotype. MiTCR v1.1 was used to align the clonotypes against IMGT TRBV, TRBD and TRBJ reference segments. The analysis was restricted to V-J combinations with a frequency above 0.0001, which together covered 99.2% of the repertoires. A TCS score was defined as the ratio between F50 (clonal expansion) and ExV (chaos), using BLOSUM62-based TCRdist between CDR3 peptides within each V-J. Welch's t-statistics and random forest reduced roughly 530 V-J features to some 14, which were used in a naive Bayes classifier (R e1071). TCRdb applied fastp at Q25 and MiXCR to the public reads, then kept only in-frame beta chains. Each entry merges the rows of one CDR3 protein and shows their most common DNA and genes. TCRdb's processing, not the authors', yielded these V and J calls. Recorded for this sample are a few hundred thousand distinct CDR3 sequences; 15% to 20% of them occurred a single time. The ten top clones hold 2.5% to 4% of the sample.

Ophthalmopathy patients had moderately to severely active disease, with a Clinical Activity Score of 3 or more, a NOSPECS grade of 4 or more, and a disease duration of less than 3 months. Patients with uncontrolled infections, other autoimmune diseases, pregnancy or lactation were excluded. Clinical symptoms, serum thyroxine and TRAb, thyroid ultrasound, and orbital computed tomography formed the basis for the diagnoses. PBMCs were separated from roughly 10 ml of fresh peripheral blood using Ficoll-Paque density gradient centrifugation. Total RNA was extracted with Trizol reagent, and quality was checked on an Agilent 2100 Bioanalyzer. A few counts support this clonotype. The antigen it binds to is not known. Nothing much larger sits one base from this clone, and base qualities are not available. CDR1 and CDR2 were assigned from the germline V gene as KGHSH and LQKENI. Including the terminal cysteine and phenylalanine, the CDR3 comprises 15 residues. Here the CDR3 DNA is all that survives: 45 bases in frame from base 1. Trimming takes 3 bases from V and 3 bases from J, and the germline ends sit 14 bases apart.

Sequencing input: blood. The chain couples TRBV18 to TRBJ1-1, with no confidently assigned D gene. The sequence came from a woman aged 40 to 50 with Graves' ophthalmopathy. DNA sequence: TGTGCCAGCTCACCCGACCAGGCGGTGCACACTGAAGCTTTCTTT. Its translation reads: CASSPDQAVHTEAFF.